These 21 T cell receptor beta chains originate from one sample sequenced in a study of beta chain features in type 1 diabetes (dated by TCRdb to 2017 to 2018). Libraries were built with the immunoSEQ multiplex PCR assay. The entire amount of isolated RNA was reverse transcribed using the High Capacity cDNA Reverse Transcription Kit, so the sequenced TCRB transcripts were expressed ones. TCRdb took this table from immuneACCESS and kept in-frame rearrangements with V and J called. Such tables lack part of the clones; where checked against another copy, unresolved V genes explain under half of the gap, and the rest is unexplained. This sample gives over 120,000 clones in total; more than 9% of them show up just once. Jointly, the top ten make up less than 1.5% of the sample. The sequenced sample was naive CD4+ T cells from blood. Explained via the paper, the cell subset or site label denotes: true naive CD4+ T cells. These receptors all come from a man between 18 and 29 years old in good health.

CDR3 DNA: TGCGCCAGCAGCTTGGAGGCGGCAGGGATCGGCTACACCTTC. Translation gives CASSLEAAGIGYTF. The chain carries TRBV5-1 and TRBJ1-2; tentative D call: TRBD1 (5 bases). Per germline, CDR1 SGHRS and CDR2 YFSETQ. V was shortened by 0 bases and J by 8 bases, with 14 bases between the two germline ends. This CDR3 comprises 14 residues.

In this sample, this clone turned up a few times. V is TRBV29-1 and J is TRBJ2-1, with D possibly TRBD1 on 5 matching bases. Germline V lookup: CDR1 SQVTM, CDR2 ANQGSEA. CDR3 length: 12 residues. The germline V and J ends were trimmed by 5 bases and 7 bases, with 12 bases remaining between them. The CDR3 nucleotides are TGCAGCGTTTTCGAGCCAGGGAATGAGCAGTTCTTC. As protein: CSVFEPGNEQFF.

The rearrangement links TRBV9 to TRBJ1-3; tentative D call: TRBD1 (6 bases). V was clipped by 3 bases and J by 5 bases, with 18 bases between them. The CDR3 is made up of 16 amino acids. Germline CDR1 reads SGDLS; CDR2 reads YYNGEE. The CDR3 DNA reads as TGTGCCAGCAGCGGACAACCCGCGGGGGCTCGAAACACCATATATTTT. Its translation is CASSGQPAGARNTIYF.

V gene TRBV10-3 combines with J gene TRBJ2-5; tentatively, D is TRBD2 (6 bases). The germline V gene encodes CDR1 ENHRY and CDR2 SYGVKD. There are 15 residues in the CDR3. Trimming stripped 0 bases from V and 5 bases from J, with 13 bases between. The CDR3 region has the DNA TGTGCCATCAGTGAGTCGAGGGCGGCGGGGGAGACCCAGTACTTC. It specifies CAISESRAAGETQYF.

This clone has a handful of counts. The chain has TRBV7-3 and TRBJ2-3; 11 bases are a match to TRBD2. Germline V CDR1 and CDR2: SGHTA, FQGTGA. V gave up 4 bases and J gave up 3 bases; unmatched junction bases: 6. The CDR3 has 16 residues. The CDR3 sequence: CASSSELAGATDTQYF. The CDR3 DNA is TGTGCCAGCAGCTCCGAACTAGCGGGGGCGACAGATACGCAGTATTTT.

This clone was detected only a few times. This sequence joins TRBV2 and TRBJ1-2; possible D gene TRBD1, 5 bases. The CDR3 is made up of 13 amino acids. Germline V lookup: CDR1 SNHLY, CDR2 FYNNEI. V gave up 2 bases and J gave up 2 bases, with 6 bases separating them. The CDR3, as DNA: TGTGCCAGCAGTGAACCAGGGAACTATGGCTACACCTTC. Its translation: CASSEPGNYGYTF.

In this sample, this clone turned up a few times. The chain employs TRBV19 and TRBJ1-1; TRBD1 matches 7 bases. J gave up 5 bases and V 10 bases, and 4 bases lay outside the gene matches. The CDR3 length is 11 residues. Germline loops: CDR1 LNHDA, CDR2 SQIVND (reference sequence). The CDR3 region is CATRGYTEAFF. The DNA of the CDR3 is TGTGCCACCAGGGGGTATACTGAAGCTTTCTTT. The full variable domain, in which reference TRBV19 and TRBJ1-1 provide the parts outside the CDR3, is DGGITQSPKYLFRKEGQNVTLSCEQNLNHDAMYWYRQDPGQGLRLIYYSQIVNDFQKGDIAEGYSVSREKKESFPLTVTSAQKNPTAFYLCATRGYTEAFFGQGTRLTVV.

The rearrangement uses TRBV7-9 and TRBJ1-1, with 7 positions matching TRBD1. Losses at the gene ends were 3 bases for V and 3 bases for J; bases not matched to a gene: 7. Germline loops: CDR1 SEHNR, CDR2 FQNEAQ (reference sequence). This CDR3 has 15 residues. The CDR3 DNA sequence: TGTGCCAGCAGCTTGGAAGCAGGGGGGTACACTGAAGCTTTCTTT. It is translated as CASSLEAGGYTEAFF.

Comments on this clone: A read error is possible here, since a much larger clone lies one base away. Different DNA sequences within this sample yield the same CDR3. This rearrangement joins TRBV7-9 to TRBJ2-1; 9 bases match TRBD2. CDR1 is SEHNR and CDR2 is FQNEAQ in the germline V gene (reference sequence). Germline trimming cut 8 bases from V and 2 bases from J; bases unmatched to any gene: 13. The CDR3 is 17 residues long. The CDR3 DNA sequence: TGTGCCAGCCAAGGACCGGCTAGCGGGGAGACCTACAATGAGCAGTTCTTC. Translation gives CASQGPASGETYNEQFF.

This chain joins TRBV7-8 and TRBJ2-5; 7 bases map to TRBD2. This CDR3 has 15 amino acids. V was pared by 6 bases and J by 0 bases, with 7 bases of the junction left unmatched. From germline, CDR1 is SGHVS and CDR2 FQNEAQ. CDR3 in DNA: TGTGCCAGCAGACCGGGAGGCCCACACCAAGAGACCCAGTACTTC. This codes for CASRPGGPHQETQYF.

The sample holds one count of this clone. The chain employs TRBV5-8 and TRBJ2-7; a weak D match, TRBD1 (6 bases). Trimming removed 4 bases at V and 2 bases at J, with 10 bases between. Germline V gene lookup returns CDR1 SGHTS and CDR2 YDEGEE. The CDR3 is made up of 13 amino acids. The CDR3 DNA sequence: TGTGCCAGCAGCCAAGGGGGTACCTACGAGCAGTACTTC. Protein sequence: CASSQGGTYEQYF.

The chain recombines TRBV5-5 with TRBJ1-2; 7 bases match TRBD1. The V gene's germline CDR1 is SGHKS and CDR2 YYEKEE (reference sequence). This CDR3 spans 13 amino acids. The V and J ends lost 5 bases and 7 bases, in that order; junction bases with no gene match: 8. The DNA for the CDR3 is TGTGCCAGCAGACAGGACAGGCCTGGTGGCTACACCTTC. It yields the protein CASRQDRPGGYTF. The full variable domain, in which reference TRBV5-5 and TRBJ1-2 provide the parts outside the CDR3, is DAGVTQSPTHLIKTRGQQVTLRCSPISGHKSVSWYQQVLGQGPQFIFQYYEKEERGRGNFPDRFSARQFPNYSSELNVNALLLGDSALYLCASRQDRPGGYTFGSGTRLTVV.

Concerning this clone: At one of its ends the junction is not consistent with the germline gene, which may arise from a read error. This chain uses TRBV7-2 with TRBJ2-5; 12 nucleotides agree with TRBD2. The germline CDR1 and CDR2 sequences are SGHTA and FQGNSA. The CDR3 has 16 amino acids. CDR3 in amino acids: CASSLASGGAQETQYF. The CDR3 DNA sequence: TGTGCCAGCAGCCTAGCTAGCGGGGGGGCCCAAGAGACCCAGTACTTC.

This clone turned up a few times. DNA of the CDR3: TGCGCCAGCAGCCCTGCGGTGCAGAACTACGAGCAGTACTTC. Encoded protein: CASSPAVQNYEQYF. This rearrangement joins TRBV5-1 to TRBJ2-7; no reliable D call. CDR1 SGHRS and CDR2 YFSETQ come from the germline V gene. There are 14 residues in the CDR3. Trimming shortened V by 4 bases and J by 3 bases, and 14 bases separated the two germline ends.

This clone was seen at least ten times. The rearrangement uses TRBV29-1 and TRBJ2-2, with 8 bases fitting TRBD1. Germline CDR1 and CDR2: SQVTM and ANQGSEA. The V segment lost 5 bases and the J segment 7 bases; nucleotides outside the gene matches: 9. The CDR3 has 14 residues. The CDR3 loop is CSVQDRVLGGELFF. DNA for the CDR3: TGCAGCGTTCAGGACAGGGTCTTGGGCGGGGAGCTGTTTTTT.

This clone was counted a few times. The gene calls are TRBV7-3 and TRBJ2-1; a possible D gene is TRBD2 (7 bases). Deletions cut 5 bases from V and 6 bases from J, with 14 bases between. This CDR3 has 14 residues. Germline V gene data show CDR1 as SGHTA and CDR2 as FQGTGA. The CDR3 DNA reads as TGTGCCAGCAGCAAGGGGGGGTATGGCAATGAGCAGTTCTTC. Amino acid sequence: CASSKGGYGNEQFF.

This clone was seen only a few times. This chain uses TRBV6-6 with TRBJ1-5; D is perhaps TRBD1 (5 bases). Trimming stripped 2 bases from V and 4 bases from J, with 9 bases between. This CDR3 spans 14 amino acids. Germline-derived CDR1 and CDR2 are MNHNY and SVGAGI (reference sequence). CDR3 sequence reads: CASSYVDNNQPQHF. The CDR3 DNA reads as TGTGCCAGCAGTTACGTGGACAATAATCAGCCCCAGCATTTT.

This clone appeared once. The CDR3 nucleotides read TGCGCCAGCAGCCAAGATCGCGGGGAGCTGTTTTTT. This encodes CASSQDRGELFF. The chain has TRBV4-3 and TRBJ2-2; D not resolved. The CDR3 is 12 amino acids. Germline CDR1 and CDR2: LGHNA and YSLEER. Deletions cut 0 bases from V and 7 bases from J, with 3 bases between.

This clone showed up many times. CDR3 residues: CASSGELNTEAFF. In nucleotides, the CDR3 is TGTGCCAGCAGCGGGGAGCTGAACACTGAAGCTTTCTTT. This chain uses TRBV7-2 with TRBJ1-1, with unresolved D. V was shortened by 5 bases and J by 0 bases, with 7 bases between the two germline ends. The CDR3 is 13 amino acids. Germline lookup yields CDR1 SGHTA and CDR2 FQGNSA. The variable domain in full, completed from reference TRBV7-2 and TRBJ1-1, reads GAGVSQSPSNKVTEKGKDVELRCDPISGHTALYWYRQSLGQGLEFLIYFQGNSAPDKSGLPSDRFSAERTGGSVSTLTIQRTQQEDSAVYLCASSGELNTEAFFGQGTRLTVV.

J is TRBJ1-4 and V is TRBV4-1, with TRBD1 matching 9 bases. The CDR3 loop spans 16 amino acids. Trimming cost V 3 bases and J 6 bases; bases outside gene matches: 8. Germline CDR1 MGHRA, CDR2 YSYEKL. CDR3 amino acids: CASSQGQGFGDEKLFF. The DNA of the CDR3 is TGCGCCAGCAGCCAGGGACAGGGATTTGGTGATGAAAAACTGTTTTTT.

The V and J genes are TRBV11-2 and TRBJ2-5, with 9 bases matching TRBD2. Germline V gene sequence: CDR1 SGHAT, CDR2 FQNNGV. The CDR3 runs 19 residues. J lost 2 bases, V lost 0 bases, and 13 bases had no gene match. DNA for the CDR3: TGTGCCAGCAGCTTAGATCAGCGGGGGCTAGCGGGGAGGCAAGAGACCCAGTACTTC. Its translation: CASSLDQRGLAGRQETQYF.